Shown below are 9 T cell receptor beta chains from a single sample sequenced in a study of T-cell memory formation after mild COVID-19. A single record per CDR3 protein comes from TCRdb applying MiXCR to the 5' RACE reads. The data show about 260,000 distinct CDR3 sequences, roughly 17% seen once. The specimen sequenced was PBMCs or a T cell subset sorted from them (not recorded which). Receptors originate from a man in his late teens or twenties who had mild COVID-19 (a few samples of this study predate the infection). Cell type and time point are not known.

This chain uses TRBV10-3 with TRBJ1-2; D not certain. V shed 3 bases and J shed 4 bases, with 9 bases lying between them. The CDR3 is 13 residues long. The germline V gene has CDR1 ENHRY and CDR2 SYGVKD. The CDR3 region is CAISEEPFYGYTF. The DNA of the CDR3 is TGTGCCATCAGTGAAGAACCCTTCTATGGCTACACCTTC.

The J gene is TRBJ2-1, the V gene TRBV20-1; 8 positions match TRBD2. This CDR3 is built from 14 residues. The junction had 5 bases not matched to a gene; V was cut back by 7 bases and J by 0 bases. Per the germline V gene, CDR1 is DFQATT and CDR2 is SNEGSKA (reference sequence). The CDR3 spells CSDASGPSYNEQFF. CDR3 in DNA: TGCAGTGACGCTAGCGGGCCCTCCTACAATGAGCAGTTCTTC.

In its sample, this clonotype was seen a few times. The chain has TRBV7-2 and TRBJ2-7; D possibly corresponds to TRBD1 (5 bases). Trimming removed 0 bases at V and 6 bases at J, with 9 bases between. Looked up from germline, CDR1 is SGHTA and CDR2 is FQGNSA. The CDR3 is 13 amino acids. CDR3 residues: CASSLAWGSEQYF. Here the CDR3 DNA reads TGTGCCAGCAGCTTAGCCTGGGGCAGCGAGCAGTACTTC.

This clonotype has ten or more counts. V and J are TRBV5-1 and TRBJ2-5; D is possibly TRBD1 or TRBD2 (5 bases each). CDR1 and CDR2 from the germline V gene are SGHRS and YFSETQ. The ends were cut back, 4 bases at V and 1 base at J, with 14 bases in the middle. The CDR3 has 15 amino acids. The CDR3: CASSRDRQGQETQYF. The CDR3, as DNA: TGCGCCAGCAGCCGGGACCGGCAGGGCCAAGAGACCCAGTACTTC. Full variable domain (outside the CDR3, taken from reference TRBV5-1 and TRBJ2-5): KAGVTQTPRYLIKTRGQQVTLSCSPISGHRSVSWYQQTPGQGLQFLFEYFSETQRNKGNFPGRFSGRQFSNSRSEMNVSTLELGDSALYLCASSRDRQGQETQYFGPGTRLLVL.

The chain joins TRBV20-1 to TRBJ1-2; no firm D call. Trimming took off 7 bases at V and 4 bases at J, with 19 bases between the two ends. Per germline, CDR1 DFQATT and CDR2 SNEGSKA (reference sequence). The CDR3 is 14 residues long. The CDR3 loop is CSGNPGGPTYGYTF. The CDR3 region has the DNA TGCAGTGGGAACCCCGGAGGGCCCACCTATGGCTACACCTTC.

In its sample, this clonotype was seen a few times. This sequence joins TRBV5-1 and TRBJ1-1; D is ambiguous. The CDR3 sequence is 11 residues long. The V gene lost 2 bases and the J gene lost 8 bases, with 7 bases spanning the gap. In germline, CDR1 is SGHRS, CDR2 YFSETQ. The CDR3 region has the DNA TGCGCCAGCAGCTTTGCGAACGAAGCTTTCTTT. Its translation: CASSFANEAFF.

This clonotype was picked up a small number of times. The genes are TRBV5-1 and TRBJ1-1; D perhaps matches TRBD1 (5 bases). V was pared by 2 bases and J by 2 bases, with 10 bases between. The CDR3 has 14 residues. Per germline, CDR1 SGHRS and CDR2 YFSETQ. The CDR3 loop is CASSFFGGNTEAFF. In nucleotides, the CDR3 is TGCGCCAGCAGCTTTTTTGGGGGTAACACTGAAGCTTTCTTT.

This clonotype was seen more than once but under ten times. The chain carries TRBV6-5 and TRBJ2-2; D unresolved. The ends were cut back, 0 bases at V and 8 bases at J, with 7 bases in the middle. This CDR3 is 13 amino acids long. Germline values: CDR1 MNHEY, CDR2 SVGAGI. CDR3 residues: CASSYSTSGELFF. The DNA for the CDR3 is TGTGCCAGCAGTTACTCGACGTCTGGGGAGCTGTTTTTT.

The rearrangement uses TRBV6-5 and TRBJ1-5; weak D call: TRBD1 (5 bases). CDR1 is MNHEY, CDR2 SVGAGI, per germline. The V and J ends lost 7 bases and 6 bases respectively, with 16 bases between them. This CDR3 spans 14 amino acids. DNA for the CDR3: TGTGCCAGCAAAGACAGTTCATCTCGTCAGCCCCAGCATTTT. Encoded protein: CASKDSSSRQPQHF.